This TCR beta chain was recovered during a study of CD8 T cells in ankylosing spondylitis. TCRdb passed the 5' RACE reads through MiXCR, listing each CDR3 protein once. The sample records 670,000 or so distinct CDR3 sequences, around 17% being singletons. This clonotype was seen ten or more times. Its specificity is not known. Notes on the study in general: Made up of about eight highly homologous variants, a TCR beta motif appeared characteristic of ankylosing spondylitis blood.

The length of the CDR3 is 17 residues. Germline V lookup: CDR1 SEHNR, CDR2 FQNEAQ (reference sequence). V lost 0 bases, J lost 0 bases, and 12 bases lay in between. The sequence was obtained from a male donor with ankylosing spondylitis. The sample comprised blood, either unsorted or a sorted T cell fraction (not recorded which). This chain uses TRBV7-9 with TRBJ2-1, with D possibly TRBD2 on 5 matching bases. CDR3 DNA: TGTGCCAGCAGCTTAGCGCGGGCCGCAAGCTCCTACAATGAGCAGTTCTTC. Translation: CASSLARAASSYNEQFF.